This note documents a single TCR beta chain sequence. Its antigen is unknown. Sequencing was limited to surgery cases with top T cell transcript signatures in brain tissue. Before surgery, patients took at least one anti-epileptic drug. The CDR3 extends over 12 amino acids. CDR1 and CDR2 from the germline V gene are MDHEN and SYDVKM. V was clipped by 3 bases and J by 4 bases, with 5 bases between them. This entry belongs to a study of brain T cells in children with intractable seizures. The table came from immunoSEQ multiplex PCR; TCRdb's copy has only in-frame clones and leaves some out. The table records more than 40,000 clones, around nine tenths of them present only once. Overall study findings and caveats: Viral specificity was inferred only from CDR3 similarity; HCMV serostatus was unknown.

This clonotype was sampled from a girl aged 2 to 9 with tuberous sclerosis and intractable seizures. The starting material was peripheral blood, obtained at surgery. The chain has TRBV28 and TRBJ2-3; D gene uncertain. The CDR3 sequence is CASSFKADTQYF. The CDR3 DNA sequence: TGTGCCAGCAGTTTCAAGGCAGATACGCAGTATTTT. Looking up the rest from reference TRBV28 and TRBJ2-3 gives the full variable domain: DVKVTQSSRYLVKRTGEKVFLECVQDMDHENMFWYRQDPGLGLRLIYFSYDVKMKEKGDIPEGYSVSREKKERFSLILESASTNQTSMYLCASSFKADTQYFGPGTRLTVL.